The table lists the clone carrying this T cell receptor beta chain with many counts. What it binds is unknown. The entry originates in a study of CD8+CD57+ T cells in acquired aplastic anemia. Patients picked for sequencing had shown CD8+CD57+ cell expansion detected by flow cytometry. Everyone among the patients had severe acquired aplastic anemia. Study findings and constraints: Twenty-nine was the count of CD8+ CDR3 sequences that patients shared with controls.

Genomic DNA provided the template from which TCR beta VDJ and CDR3 profiles were obtained. TCRdb reanalysed the reads using MiXCR and keeps one entry per CDR3 protein. The sample has 150,000 to 200,000 distinct CDR3 sequences, around 48% seen once. Input material: sorted CD4+, CD8+, or CD8+CD57+ T cells (not recorded which) from PBMCs. The sequence derives from a human donor with aplastic anemia.

This chain's CDR3 is CASGGTGGSRVQAFF. The CDR3 DNA is TGTGCCAGCGGCGGGACAGGGGGCTCGAGAGTGCAAGCTTTCTTT. This rearrangement joins TRBV11-1 to TRBJ1-1; the match to TRBD1 covers 12 bases. This CDR3 is built from 15 residues. Germline V gene sequence: CDR1 SGHAT, CDR2 FQDESV (reference sequence). V trimming: 8 bases; J trimming: 9 bases; junction bases outside the gene matches: 13. The complete variable domain, with remaining parts taken from reference TRBV11-1 and TRBJ1-1, reads EAEVAQSPRYKITEKSQAVAFWCDPISGHATLYWYRQILGQGPELLVQFQDESVVDDSQLPKDRFSAERLKGVDSTLKIQPAELGDSAMYLCASGGTGGSRVQAFFGQGTRLTVV.